This T cell receptor (beta chain) was retrieved from a study of T-cell memory formation after mild COVID-19. As to this clonotype: Its cognate antigen is unknown.

A 5'RACE reaction primed in the constant segment made cDNA libraries of TCR alpha and TCR beta, and these carried sample barcodes and UMIs. Via MiXCR, TCRdb re-called the 5' RACE reads, giving one row per CDR3 protein. The sample yields 200,000 to 250,000 distinct CDR3 sequences, 8.5% to 9.5% seen once. Regarding the study as a whole: Certain responding clones were present in pre-infection memory, suggesting participation of cross-reactive memory.

The CDR3 consists of 16 residues. The germline V and J ends were trimmed by 1 base and 4 bases, with 16 bases remaining between them. From germline, CDR1 is MNHNS and CDR2 SASEGT. Sequencing was carried out using PBMCs or a T cell subset sorted from them (not recorded which). The receptor comes from a man between 18 and 29 years old who had mild COVID-19 (a few samples of this study predate the infection). Cell type and time point are not known. V gene TRBV6-1 combines with J gene TRBJ1-2; D may be TRBD1 (5 bases). The CDR3: CASSEVRGYEVYGYTF. CDR3 coding DNA: TGTGCCAGCAGTGAAGTTAGGGGCTATGAGGTCTATGGCTACACCTTC.